This T cell receptor (beta chain) was found in a study of blood T cell repertoires in COVID-19. About the research overall: Sites across the United States, Italy and Spain contributed samples from acute and convalescent COVID-19. PBMCs, B-cell-depleted T cells, or T cells provided the cDNA or gDNA that made up the material.

Methods used by the authors: Reference gene primer amplification in the assay estimated nucleated cell counts. This table comes from immunoSEQ multiplex PCR, and its TCRdb copy is limited to in-frame clones, with some not included. V and J calls and clone size are as listed in that table; D and trimming were resolved from the DNA. The repertoire holds about 300,000 clones, with 70% to 90% as singletons. CDR3 length equals 13 residues. Germline V lookup: CDR1 GTSNPN, CDR2 SVGIG (reference sequence). With 4 bases clipped from V and 5 bases from J, the junction kept 4 bases outside the gene matches. This clone occurred once.

The sample comprised peripheral blood. This clonotype originated in a man younger than 35 who had recovered from COVID-19. V and J are TRBV30 and TRBJ2-7; TRBD1 aligns across 11 bases. The CDR3 nucleotides are TGTGCCTGGACCCGGACAGGGGGCGACGAGCAGTACTTC. Protein sequence: CAWTRTGGDEQYF. Complete variable domain (other parts from reference TRBV30 and TRBJ2-7): SQTIHQWPATLVQPVGSPLSLECTVEGTSNPNLYWYRQAAGRGLQLLFYSVGIGQISSEVPQNLSASRPQDRQFILSSKKLLLSDSGFYLCAWTRTGGDEQYFGPGTRLTVT.